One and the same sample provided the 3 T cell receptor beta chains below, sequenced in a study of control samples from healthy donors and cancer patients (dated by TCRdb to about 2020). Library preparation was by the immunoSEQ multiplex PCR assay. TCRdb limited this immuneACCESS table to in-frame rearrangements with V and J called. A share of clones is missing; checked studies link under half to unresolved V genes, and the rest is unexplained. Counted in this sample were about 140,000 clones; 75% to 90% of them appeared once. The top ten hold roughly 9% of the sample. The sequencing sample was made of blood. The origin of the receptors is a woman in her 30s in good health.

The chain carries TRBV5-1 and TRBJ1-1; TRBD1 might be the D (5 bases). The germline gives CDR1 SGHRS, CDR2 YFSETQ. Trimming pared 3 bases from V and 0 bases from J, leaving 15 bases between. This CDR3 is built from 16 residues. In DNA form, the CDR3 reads TGCGCCAGCAGCTCCAACCTAGACAGACTGAACACTGAAGCTTTCTTT. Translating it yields CASSSNLDRLNTEAFF. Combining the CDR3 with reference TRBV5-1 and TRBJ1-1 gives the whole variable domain KAGVTQTPRYLIKTRGQQVTLSCSPISGHRSVSWYQQTPGQGLQFLFEYFSETQRNKGNFPGRFSGRQFSNSRSEMNVSTLELGDSALYLCASSSNLDRLNTEAFFGQGTRLTVV.

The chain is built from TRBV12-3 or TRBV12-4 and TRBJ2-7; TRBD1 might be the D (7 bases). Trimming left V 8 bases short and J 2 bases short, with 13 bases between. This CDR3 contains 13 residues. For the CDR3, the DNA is TGTGCCAGCGGGGGGACAGTCACCTACGAGCAGTACTTC. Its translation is CASGGTVTYEQYF.

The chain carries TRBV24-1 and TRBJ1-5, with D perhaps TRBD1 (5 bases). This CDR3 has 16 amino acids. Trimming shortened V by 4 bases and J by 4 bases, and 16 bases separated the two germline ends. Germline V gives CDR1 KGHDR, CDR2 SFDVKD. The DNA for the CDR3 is TGTGCCACCAGTGACCCACGGGGCGGCGTTAATCAGCCCCAGCATTTT. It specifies CATSDPRGGVNQPQHF.